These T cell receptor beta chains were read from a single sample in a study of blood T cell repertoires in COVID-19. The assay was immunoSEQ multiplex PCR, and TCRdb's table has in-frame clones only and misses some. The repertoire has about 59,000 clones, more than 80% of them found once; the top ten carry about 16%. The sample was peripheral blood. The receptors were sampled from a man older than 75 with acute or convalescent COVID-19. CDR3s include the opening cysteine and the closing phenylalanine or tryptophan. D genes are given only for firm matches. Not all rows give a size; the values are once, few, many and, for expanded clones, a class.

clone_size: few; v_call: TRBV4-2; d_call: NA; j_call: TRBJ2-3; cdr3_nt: TGTGCCAGCAGCCAAGATAGGGGGGATACGCAGTATTTT; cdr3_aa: CASSQDRGDTQYF
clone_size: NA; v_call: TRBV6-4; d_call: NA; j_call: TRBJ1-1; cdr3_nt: TGTGCCAGCAGGGGGGACACTATGAACACTGAAGCTTTCTTT; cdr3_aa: CASRGDTMNTEAFF
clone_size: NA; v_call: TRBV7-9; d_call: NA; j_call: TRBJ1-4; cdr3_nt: TGTGCCAGCAGCCCCCGGACGGAGGGGGAAAAACTGTTTTTT; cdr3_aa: CASSPRTEGEKLFF
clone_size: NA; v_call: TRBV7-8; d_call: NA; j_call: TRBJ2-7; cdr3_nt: TGTGCCAGCAGCTTGGCCCTTGACAGCAGCTACGAGCAGTACTTC; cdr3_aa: CASSLALDSSYEQYF
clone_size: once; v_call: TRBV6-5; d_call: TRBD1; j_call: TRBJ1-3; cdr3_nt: TGTGCCAGCAGACTCGGGACAGCTGGAAACACCATATATTTT; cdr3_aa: CASRLGTAGNTIYF
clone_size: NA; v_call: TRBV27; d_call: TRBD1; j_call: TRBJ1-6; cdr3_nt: TGTGCCAGCACCTCTATAACGGGGACAGGGGGGAATTCACCCCTCCACTTT; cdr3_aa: CASTSITGTGGNSPLHF
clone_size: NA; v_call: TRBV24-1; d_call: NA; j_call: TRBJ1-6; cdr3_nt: TGTGCCACTTCCCCGACACATAATTCACCCCTCCACTTT; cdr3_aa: CATSPTHNSPLHF
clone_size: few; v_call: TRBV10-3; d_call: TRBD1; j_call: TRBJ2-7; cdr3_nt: TGTGCCATCAGTGAAACCGGGACAGGCGGCGGAAGGCGATCCTACGAGCAGTACTTC; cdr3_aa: CAISETGTGGGRRSYEQYF
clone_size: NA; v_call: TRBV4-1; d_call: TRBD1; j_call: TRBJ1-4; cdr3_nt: TGCGCCAGCAGCCAAGCGGGACAGGGGGCATTCCGTGCAACTAATGAAAAACTGTTTTTT; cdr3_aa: CASSQAGQGAFRATNEKLFF
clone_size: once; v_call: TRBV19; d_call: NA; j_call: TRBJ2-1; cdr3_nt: TGTGCCAGTAGTATAGGAGGAGGCACCACACACGGTGAGCAGTTCTTC; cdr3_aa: CASSIGGGTTHGEQFF
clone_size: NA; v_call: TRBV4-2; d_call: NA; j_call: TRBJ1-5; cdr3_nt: TGTGCCAGCAGCCAAACCACAGGGCGCGGAGAGCCCCAGCATTTT; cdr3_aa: CASSQTTGRGEPQHF
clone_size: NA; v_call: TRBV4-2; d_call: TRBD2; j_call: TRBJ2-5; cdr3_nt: TGTGCCAGCAGCCAAGGAGCTAGCGGGGGGGGGCAAGAGACCCAGTACTTC; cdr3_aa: CASSQGASGGGQETQYF
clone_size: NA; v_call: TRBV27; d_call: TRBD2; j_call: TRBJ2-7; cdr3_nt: TGTGCCAGCAGTTTATCGAGCCGGCGGGGGAATTCCGAGCAGTACTTC; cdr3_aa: CASSLSSRRGNSEQYF
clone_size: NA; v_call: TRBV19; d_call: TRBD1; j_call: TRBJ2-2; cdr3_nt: TGTGCCAGTAGTGCGCTGACAGGGAGCCCCGGGGAGCTGTTTTTT; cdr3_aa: CASSALTGSPGELFF
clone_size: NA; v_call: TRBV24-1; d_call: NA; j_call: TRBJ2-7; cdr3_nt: TGTGCCACCAGTGATTTGGGGGCAGGGATCTTGAATCCCTACTACGAGCAGTACTTC; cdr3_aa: CATSDLGAGILNPYYEQYF
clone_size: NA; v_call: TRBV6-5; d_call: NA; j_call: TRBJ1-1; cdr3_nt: TGTGCCAGCAGTTACGGGGGGGGGCAGTTGAACACTGAAGCTTTCTTT; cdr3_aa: CASSYGGGQLNTEAFF
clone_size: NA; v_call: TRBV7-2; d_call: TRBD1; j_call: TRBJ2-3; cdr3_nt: TGTGCCAGCAGCTTAAGGACAGGGGCAGATACGCAGTATTTT; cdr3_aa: CASSLRTGADTQYF
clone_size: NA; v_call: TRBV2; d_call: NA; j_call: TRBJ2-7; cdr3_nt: TGTGCCAGCAGTGCGACAAACTGGGTTTGGGAGCAGTACTTC; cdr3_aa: CASSATNWVWEQYF
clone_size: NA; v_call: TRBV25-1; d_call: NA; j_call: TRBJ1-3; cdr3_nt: TGTGCCAGCAGTGAAGGGAGCCTCCGCTCCGGAAACACCATATATTTT; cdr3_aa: CASSEGSLRSGNTIYF
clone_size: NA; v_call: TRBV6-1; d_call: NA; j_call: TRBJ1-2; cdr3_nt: TGTGCCAGCAGTGACCGGGTGCTACTAAATGGCTACACCTTC; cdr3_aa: CASSDRVLLNGYTF
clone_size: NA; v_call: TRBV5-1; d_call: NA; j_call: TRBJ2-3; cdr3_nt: TGCGCCAGCAGCTTAGGGGCAGGGGCCACAGATACGCAGTATTTT; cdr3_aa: CASSLGAGATDTQYF
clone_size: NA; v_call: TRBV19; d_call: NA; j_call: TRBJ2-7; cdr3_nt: TGTGCCAGTAGTATCGCCCCCGGGCAGGGGTACGAGCAGTACTTC; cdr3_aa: CASSIAPGQGYEQYF
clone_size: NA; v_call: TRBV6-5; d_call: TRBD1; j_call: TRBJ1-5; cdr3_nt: TGTGCCAGCAGTTACTCGCTTCCAGGGGGGTTGCCCCAGCATTTT; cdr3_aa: CASSYSLPGGLPQHF
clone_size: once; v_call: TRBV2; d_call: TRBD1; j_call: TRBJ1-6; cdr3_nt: TGTGCCAGCAGTGAATTTTGGGGGTCGGACAGGCATAATTCACCCCTCCACTTT; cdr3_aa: CASSEFWGSDRHNSPLHF
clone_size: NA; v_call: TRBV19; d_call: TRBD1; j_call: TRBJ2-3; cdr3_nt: TGTGCCAGTACGCTGGACAGGGGCACAGATACGCAGTATTTT; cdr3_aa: CASTLDRGTDTQYF
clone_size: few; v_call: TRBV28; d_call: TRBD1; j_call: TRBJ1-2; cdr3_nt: TGTGCCAGCAGTTCCCCCCGGACAGGGAAGGACTATGGCTACACCTTC; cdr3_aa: CASSSPRTGKDYGYTF
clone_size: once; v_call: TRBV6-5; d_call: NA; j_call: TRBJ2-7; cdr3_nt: TGTGCCAGCAGTTACCCCGTCGGCGCAGGCTCCTACGAGCAGTACTTC; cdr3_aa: CASSYPVGAGSYEQYF
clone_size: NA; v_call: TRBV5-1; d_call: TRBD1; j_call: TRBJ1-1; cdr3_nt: TGCGCCAGCAGCTTGGGAACAGGGGTGTCAGCTTTCTTT; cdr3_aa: CASSLGTGVSAFF
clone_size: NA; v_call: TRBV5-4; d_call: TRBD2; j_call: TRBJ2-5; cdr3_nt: TGTGCCAGCAGCTCCCTCGGGCGGGGGCAAGAGACCCAGTACTTC; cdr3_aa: CASSSLGRGQETQYF
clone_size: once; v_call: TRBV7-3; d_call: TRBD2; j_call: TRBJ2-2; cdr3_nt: TGTGCCAGCAGGTTACCCTGGCGGGGGGTGAACACCGGGGAGCTGTTTTTT; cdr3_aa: CASRLPWRGVNTGELFF
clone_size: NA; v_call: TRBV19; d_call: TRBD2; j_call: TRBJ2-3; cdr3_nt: TGTGCCACCTCTCGGGGAGGGCCAGATACGCAGTATTTT; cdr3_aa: CATSRGGPDTQYF
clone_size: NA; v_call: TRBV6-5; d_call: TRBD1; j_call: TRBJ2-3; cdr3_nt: TGTGCCAGCAGCCAGGGGGCGGACACAGATACGCAGTATTTT; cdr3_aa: CASSQGADTDTQYF
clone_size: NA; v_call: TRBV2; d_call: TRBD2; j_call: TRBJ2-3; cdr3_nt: TGTGCCAGCAGACTAGCGGCAGATACGCAGTATTTT; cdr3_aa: CASRLAADTQYF
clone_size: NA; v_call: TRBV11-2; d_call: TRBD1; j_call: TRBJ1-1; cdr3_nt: TGTGCCAGCACCGGGGCAGGGGGCACAGCTGAAGCTTTCTTT; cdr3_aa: CASTGAGGTAEAFF
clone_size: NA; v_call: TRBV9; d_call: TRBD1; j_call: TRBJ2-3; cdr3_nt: TGTGCCAGCAGCCCGAATGGACAGGAGAAGGATACGCAGTATTTT; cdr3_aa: CASSPNGQEKDTQYF
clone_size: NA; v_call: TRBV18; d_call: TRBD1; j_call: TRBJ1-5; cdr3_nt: TGTGCCAGCTCACCGGACAGGTCCAATCAGCCCCAGCATTTT; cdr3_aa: CASSPDRSNQPQHF
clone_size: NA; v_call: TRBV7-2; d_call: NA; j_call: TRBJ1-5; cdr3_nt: TGTGCCAGCAGCCCCAGCCAGGAACAGCCCCAGCATTTT; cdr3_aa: CASSPSQEQPQHF
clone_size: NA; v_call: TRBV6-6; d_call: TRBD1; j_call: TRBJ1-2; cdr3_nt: TGTGCCAGCAGCAGTAACACAGGGGACTATGGCTACACCTTC; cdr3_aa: CASSSNTGDYGYTF
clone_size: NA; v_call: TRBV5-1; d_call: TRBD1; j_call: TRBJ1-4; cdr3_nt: TGCGCCAGCGGCAACCCGGGACAGGGGGGCGAAAAACTGTTTTTT; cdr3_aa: CASGNPGQGGEKLFF
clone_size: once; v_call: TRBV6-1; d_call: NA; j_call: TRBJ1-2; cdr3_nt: TGTGCCAGCAGTGAAGAAGGACAGAGATATGGCTACACCTTC; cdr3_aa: CASSEEGQRYGYTF
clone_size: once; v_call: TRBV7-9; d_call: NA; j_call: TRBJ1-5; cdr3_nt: TGTGCCAGCAGCTTAGACTCGGGGAATCAGCCCCAGCATTTT; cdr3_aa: CASSLDSGNQPQHF
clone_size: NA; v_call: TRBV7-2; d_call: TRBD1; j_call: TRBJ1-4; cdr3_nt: TGTGCCAGCAGCCCCGGACAGGTCTTTAATGAAAAACTGTTTTTT; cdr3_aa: CASSPGQVFNEKLFF
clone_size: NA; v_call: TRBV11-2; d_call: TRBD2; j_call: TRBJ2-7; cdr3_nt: TGTGCCAGCAGCCGCGGGTGGCTAGCGGGGGGACGGTCCTACGAGCAGTACTTC; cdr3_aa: CASSRGWLAGGRSYEQYF